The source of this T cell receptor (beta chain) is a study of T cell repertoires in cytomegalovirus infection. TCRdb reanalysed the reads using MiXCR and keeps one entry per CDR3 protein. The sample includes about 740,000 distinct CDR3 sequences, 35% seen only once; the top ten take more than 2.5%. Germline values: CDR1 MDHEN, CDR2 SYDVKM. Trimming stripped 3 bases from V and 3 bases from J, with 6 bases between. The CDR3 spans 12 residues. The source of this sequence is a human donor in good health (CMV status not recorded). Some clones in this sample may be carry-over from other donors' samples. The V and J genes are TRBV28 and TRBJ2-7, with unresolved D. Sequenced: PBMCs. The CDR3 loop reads CASSFAYYEQYF. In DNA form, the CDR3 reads TGTGCCAGCAGTTTCGCTTACTACGAGCAGTACTTC.